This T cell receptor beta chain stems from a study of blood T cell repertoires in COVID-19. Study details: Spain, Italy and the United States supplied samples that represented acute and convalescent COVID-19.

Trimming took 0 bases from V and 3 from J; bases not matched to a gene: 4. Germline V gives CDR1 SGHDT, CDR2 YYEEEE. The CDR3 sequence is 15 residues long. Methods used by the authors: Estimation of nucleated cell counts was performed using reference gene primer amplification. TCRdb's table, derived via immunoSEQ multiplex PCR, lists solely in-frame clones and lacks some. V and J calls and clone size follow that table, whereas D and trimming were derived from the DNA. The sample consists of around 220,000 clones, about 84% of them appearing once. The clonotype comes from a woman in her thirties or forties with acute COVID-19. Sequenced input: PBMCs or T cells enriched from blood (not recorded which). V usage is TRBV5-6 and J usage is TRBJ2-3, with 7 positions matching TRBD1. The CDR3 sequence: CASSLEGGGTDTQYF. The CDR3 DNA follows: TGTGCCAGCAGCTTGGAAGGGGGCGGGACAGATACGCAGTATTTT.